This T cell receptor beta chain is drawn from a study of shared clonotypes between healthy human individuals. Study-level background: Donor composition was two women and three men, aged 18 to 49. General observations from the study: Limited genetic and exposure-history diversity came from having few donors. Non-shared clonotypes had lower generation probabilities than those shared by all four donors.

V lost 4 bases, J lost 6 bases, and 13 bases lay in between. Germline CDR1 and CDR2: SGHKS and YYEKEE (reference sequence). The CDR3 is 13 residues long. Deep-level assay runs were performed. Only in-frame clones appear in the TCRdb table, and some are missing; sequencing was by immunoSEQ multiplex PCR. The sample records 950,000 to 1,100,000 clones, approximately 68% being singletons. Notes on this clone: The antigen is unknown.

The TCR sequence derives from a man aged 18 to 30 in good health. Sample: memory CD4+ T cells sorted from blood. The subset: CD45RA-negative fraction. The J gene is TRBJ1-2, the V gene TRBV5-5; maybe TRBD1 (5 bases). CDR3 loop: CASSPQGLDGYTF. DNA for the CDR3: TGTGCCAGCAGCCCTCAGGGTTTGGATGGCTACACCTTC.